Listed here is a single T cell receptor beta chain. Original analysis: Amplification from reference gene primers served as the basis for estimated nucleated cell counts. Some clones are missing from TCRdb's copy, which holds only in-frame ones; the method was immunoSEQ multiplex PCR. D and trimming come from the DNA, and the V and J calls and clone size come from that table. The sample includes approximately 150,000 clones, 81% of them seen just once. The sample belongs to a study of blood T cell repertoires in COVID-19. On the study more broadly: Nucleic acid was either cDNA or gDNA, and it came from T cells, B-cell-depleted T cells, or PBMCs.

In germline, CDR1 is MNHEY, CDR2 SVGAGI. This CDR3 has 15 residues. The V segment lost 2 bases and the J segment 9 bases; nucleotides outside the gene matches: 6. Participant age was roughly 18 to 89 years, and participants resided in about 25 US areas. Participant reports of clinical history set cohort assignment. The J gene is TRBJ1-4, the V gene TRBV6-5, with TRBD1 matching over 10 bases. This sequence was found in a woman aged 40 to 55 with acute COVID-19. The material sequenced was PBMCs or T cells enriched from blood (not recorded which). The CDR3 DNA reads TGTGCCAGCAGTTACCTGACAGGGGGCGTGAAAAAACTGTTTTTT. It specifies CASSYLTGGVKKLFF.